These T cell receptor beta chains were read from a single sample in a study of cytomegalovirus exposure and HLA in healthy donors. The protocol was immunoSEQ multiplex PCR, while the TCRdb copy is restricted to in-frame clones and leaves out a portion. This sample yields some 140,000 clones, of which 78% are seen a single time; around 1.5% belongs to the top ten. Specimen: PBMCs. These receptors all come from a young woman in good health and CMV-seronegative. Both conserved end residues are part of each CDR3. D genes are given only for firm matches. Only some rows state a clone size, as once, few, many or a class for expanded clones.

CDR3nt: TGTGCCAGCAGCTTAGTTATTAGCGGGAGGGCCGATGAGCAGTTCTTC; CDR3aa: CASSLVISGRADEQFF; abundance: NA; v_gene: TRBV7-9; j_gene: TRBJ2-1; d_gene: TRBD2; len: 16
CDR3nt: TGCGCCAGCAGCCTGCTCTACCTTGGTATGGACACTGAAGCTTTCTTT; CDR3aa: CASSLLYLGMDTEAFF; abundance: few; v_gene: TRBV4-1; j_gene: TRBJ1-1; d_gene: NA; len: 16
CDR3nt: TGCAGCGTCGCGACTTCATTGGGCACTAGCGGCCCCTACGCGCTGCCCTACGAGCAGTACTTC; CDR3aa: CSVATSLGTSGPYALPYEQYF; abundance: NA; v_gene: TRBV29-1; j_gene: TRBJ2-7; d_gene: TRBD2; len: 21
CDR3nt: TGCGCCAGCAGGTCGGGGTGGGGAGCTAACTATGGCTACACCTTC; CDR3aa: CASRSGWGANYGYTF; abundance: NA; v_gene: TRBV5-1; j_gene: TRBJ1-2; d_gene: NA; len: 15
CDR3nt: TGTGCCAGCAGCTGGTTAGCGGGAGCTCACGAGCAGTACTTC; CDR3aa: CASSWLAGAHEQYF; abundance: few; v_gene: TRBV11-2; j_gene: TRBJ2-7; d_gene: TRBD2; len: 14
CDR3nt: TGTGCCAGCAGCCAATGGTTCTGGGACAGACGCCGGATCAACACTGAAGCTTTCTTT; CDR3aa: CASSQWFWDRRRINTEAFF; abundance: NA; v_gene: TRBV16; j_gene: TRBJ1-1; d_gene: TRBD1; len: 19
CDR3nt: TGTGCCAGTAGTCCCACCGCCCCCGGACTAGCGGGAGGAGTGGAGACCCAGTACTTC; CDR3aa: CASSPTAPGLAGGVETQYF; abundance: NA; v_gene: TRBV19; j_gene: TRBJ2-5; d_gene: TRBD2; len: 19
CDR3nt: TGTGCCAGCAGCCTTAGCGGGAAACAGACCCAGTACTTC; CDR3aa: CASSLSGKQTQYF; abundance: NA; v_gene: TRBV9; j_gene: TRBJ2-5; d_gene: TRBD2; len: 13
CDR3nt: TGTGCCAGCAGTTCCCTGGAAGGGGAAGTAGACAATGAGCAGTTCTTC; CDR3aa: CASSSLEGEVDNEQFF; abundance: few; v_gene: TRBV11-2; j_gene: TRBJ2-1; d_gene: NA; len: 16
CDR3nt: TGTGCCAGCAGCTTAGGAGGCGTCCTAGCGGGTGAGCAGTTCTTC; CDR3aa: CASSLGGVLAGEQFF; abundance: NA; v_gene: TRBV7-8; j_gene: TRBJ2-1; d_gene: TRBD2; len: 15
CDR3nt: TGTGCCAGCAGTTACGCCCAGGGGACAAAAGAAGCTTTCTTT; CDR3aa: CASSYAQGTKEAFF; abundance: NA; v_gene: TRBV6-5; j_gene: TRBJ1-1; d_gene: NA; len: 14
CDR3nt: TGTGCCAGCAGCCCCGCCCCCCCAACTAGCGGGAGAGGTACCTACGAGCAGTACTTC; CDR3aa: CASSPAPPTSGRGTYEQYF; abundance: NA; v_gene: TRBV11-3; j_gene: TRBJ2-7; d_gene: TRBD2; len: 19
CDR3nt: TGCGCCAGCAGTGTGGGGACAGGGGGGAATGAGCAGTTCTTC; CDR3aa: CASSVGTGGNEQFF; abundance: NA; v_gene: TRBV5-1; j_gene: TRBJ2-1; d_gene: TRBD1; len: 14
CDR3nt: TGCGCCAGCAGCAATTCAAAGCTCTATGGCTACACCTTC; CDR3aa: CASSNSKLYGYTF; abundance: NA; v_gene: TRBV5-1; j_gene: TRBJ1-2; d_gene: NA; len: 13
CDR3nt: TGCAGCGTTGCCCTCCGGACTAGCGGGAGAGAGTTCTTC; CDR3aa: CSVALRTSGREFF; abundance: once; v_gene: TRBV29-1; j_gene: TRBJ2-1; d_gene: TRBD2; len: 13
CDR3nt: TGCGCCAGCAGCTTCGGACAGGGAGGGACTGAAGCTTTCTTT; CDR3aa: CASSFGQGGTEAFF; abundance: NA; v_gene: TRBV5-1; j_gene: TRBJ1-1; d_gene: TRBD1; len: 14
CDR3nt: TGTGCCACTTTAGCTTGGCAGGGGCTTAGGGATGGCTACACCTTC; CDR3aa: CATLAWQGLRDGYTF; abundance: NA; v_gene: TRBV2; j_gene: TRBJ1-2; d_gene: NA; len: 15
CDR3nt: TGTGCCAGCAGCTTAAAGAGGACTCGGGAAAAACTGTTTTTT; CDR3aa: CASSLKRTREKLFF; abundance: NA; v_gene: TRBV7-9; j_gene: TRBJ1-4; d_gene: NA; len: 14
CDR3nt: TGTGCCAGCAGTTACCCGGGGAACTATGGCTACACCTTC; CDR3aa: CASSYPGNYGYTF; abundance: NA; v_gene: TRBV6-5; j_gene: TRBJ1-2; d_gene: NA; len: 13
CDR3nt: TGCGCCAGCAGCTTGGAGGGGGCTCTCGCTGAAGCTTTCTTT; CDR3aa: CASSLEGALAEAFF; abundance: NA; v_gene: TRBV5-1; j_gene: TRBJ1-1; d_gene: TRBD1; len: 14
CDR3nt: TGTGCCAGTGGGCTTAGGGGTGGCTACGAGCAGTACTTC; CDR3aa: CASGLRGGYEQYF; abundance: NA; v_gene: TRBV6-5; j_gene: TRBJ2-7; d_gene: NA; len: 13
CDR3nt: TGTGCCAGCAGTCGATACACGCTTAATGAAAAACTGTTTTTT; CDR3aa: CASSRYTLNEKLFF; abundance: NA; v_gene: TRBV6-5; j_gene: TRBJ1-4; d_gene: NA; len: 14